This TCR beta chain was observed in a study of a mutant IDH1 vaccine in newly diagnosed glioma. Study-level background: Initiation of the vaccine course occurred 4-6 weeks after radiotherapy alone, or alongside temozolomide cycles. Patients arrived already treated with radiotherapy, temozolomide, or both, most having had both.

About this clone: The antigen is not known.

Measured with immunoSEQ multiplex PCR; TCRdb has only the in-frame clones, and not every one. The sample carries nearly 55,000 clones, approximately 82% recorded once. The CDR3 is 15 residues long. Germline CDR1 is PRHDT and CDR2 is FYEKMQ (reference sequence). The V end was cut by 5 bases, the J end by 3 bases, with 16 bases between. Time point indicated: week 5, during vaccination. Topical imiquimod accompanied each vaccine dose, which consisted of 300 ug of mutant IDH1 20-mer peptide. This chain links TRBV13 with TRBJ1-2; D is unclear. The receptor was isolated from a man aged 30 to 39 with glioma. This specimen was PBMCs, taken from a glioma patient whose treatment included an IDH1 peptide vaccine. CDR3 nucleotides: TGTGCCAGCAGCACACCTCCTAGGGTGGACTATGGCTACACCTTC. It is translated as CASSTPPRVDYGYTF.